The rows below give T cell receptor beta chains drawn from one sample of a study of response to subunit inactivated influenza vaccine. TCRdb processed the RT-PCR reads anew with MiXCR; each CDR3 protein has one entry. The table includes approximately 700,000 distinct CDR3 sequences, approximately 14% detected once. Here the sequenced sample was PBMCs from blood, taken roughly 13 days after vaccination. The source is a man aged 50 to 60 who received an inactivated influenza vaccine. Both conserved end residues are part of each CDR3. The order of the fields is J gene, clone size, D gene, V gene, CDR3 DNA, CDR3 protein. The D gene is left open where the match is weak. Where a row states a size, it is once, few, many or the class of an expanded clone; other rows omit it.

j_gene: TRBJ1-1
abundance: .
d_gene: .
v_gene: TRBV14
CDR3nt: TGTGCCAGCAGCCAAACATGGAACACTGAAGCTTTCTTT
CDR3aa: CASSQTWNTEAFF

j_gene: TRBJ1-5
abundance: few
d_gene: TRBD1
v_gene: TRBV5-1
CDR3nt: TGCGCCAGCAGCGCCGGGACAGGGGGTATCTATAGCAATCAGCCCCAGCATTTT
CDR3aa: CASSAGTGGIYSNQPQHF

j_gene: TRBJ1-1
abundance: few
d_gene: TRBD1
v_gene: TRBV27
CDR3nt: TGTGCCAGCAGTTTAAATACAGGGGGACGCGCTGAAGCTTTCTTT
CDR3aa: CASSLNTGGRAEAFF

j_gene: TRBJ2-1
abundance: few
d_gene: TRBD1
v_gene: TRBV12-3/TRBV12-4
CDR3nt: TGTGCCAGCAGAATACAGGGGTACAATGAGCAGTTCTTC
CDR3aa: CASRIQGYNEQFF

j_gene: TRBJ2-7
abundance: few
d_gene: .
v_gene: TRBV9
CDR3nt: TGTGCCAGCAGCAAGGACAGTACCCTCGGCGAGCAGTACTTC
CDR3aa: CASSKDSTLGEQYF

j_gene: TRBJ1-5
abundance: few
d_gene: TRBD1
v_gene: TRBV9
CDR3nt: TGTGCCAGCAGCGAGGGGGCAAAGCAGCCCCAGCATTTT
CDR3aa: CASSEGAKQPQHF

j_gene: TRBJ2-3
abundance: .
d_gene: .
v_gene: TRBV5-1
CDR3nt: TGCGCCAGCAGCTTAGACAGTTGGATTAGCACAGATACGCAGTATTTT
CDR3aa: CASSLDSWISTDTQYF

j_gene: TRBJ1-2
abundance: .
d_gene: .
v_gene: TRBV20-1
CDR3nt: TGCAGTGCTAGAGGAGAGAACTATGGCTACACCTTC
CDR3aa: CSARGENYGYTF

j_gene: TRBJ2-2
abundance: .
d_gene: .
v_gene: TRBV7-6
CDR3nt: TGTGCCAGCAGCTTAGAGAAGGGGAACACCGGGGAGCTGTTTTTT
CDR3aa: CASSLEKGNTGELFF

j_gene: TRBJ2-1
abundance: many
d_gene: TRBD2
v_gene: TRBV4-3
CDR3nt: TGCGCCAGCAGCCCTCGACTAGCGGGGGACCCCTACAATGAGCAGTTCTTC
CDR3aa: CASSPRLAGDPYNEQFF

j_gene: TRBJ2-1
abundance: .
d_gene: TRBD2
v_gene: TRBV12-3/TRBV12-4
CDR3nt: TGTGCCAGCGGACTAGCGGGAGGAAATTACAATGAGCAGTTCTTC
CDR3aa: CASGLAGGNYNEQFF

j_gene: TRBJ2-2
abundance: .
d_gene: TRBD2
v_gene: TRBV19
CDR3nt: TGTGCCAGCATTAGCGGGGGGCCTTACACCGGGGAGCTGTTTTTT
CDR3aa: CASISGGPYTGELFF

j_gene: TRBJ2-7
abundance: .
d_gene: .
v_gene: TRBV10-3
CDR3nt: TGTGCCATCAGAGACAACAGGGAAGGGGGCTACGAGCAGTACTTC
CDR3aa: CAIRDNREGGYEQYF

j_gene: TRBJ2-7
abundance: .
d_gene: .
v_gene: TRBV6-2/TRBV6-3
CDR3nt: TGTGCCAGCAGTTACTCGATTGTTATGGATTTTTCCTACGAGCAGTACTTC
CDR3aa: CASSYSIVMDFSYEQYF

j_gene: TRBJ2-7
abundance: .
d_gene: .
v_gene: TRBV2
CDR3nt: TGTGCCAGCAGTGACATCGAGCAGTACTTC
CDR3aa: CASSDIEQYF

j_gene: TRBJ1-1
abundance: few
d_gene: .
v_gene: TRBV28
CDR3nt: TGTGCCAGCAGTCCAGGACAGTTCGGAGCTTTCTTT
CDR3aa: CASSPGQFGAFF

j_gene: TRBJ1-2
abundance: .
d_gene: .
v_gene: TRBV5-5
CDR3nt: TGTGCCAGCAGCTTGGTGGCAGGGGACGACTATGGCTACACCTTC
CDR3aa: CASSLVAGDDYGYTF

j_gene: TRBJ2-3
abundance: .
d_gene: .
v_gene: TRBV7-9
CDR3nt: TGTGCCAGCAGCTTAGGTCAACCAGGCACAGATACGCAGTATTTT
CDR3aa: CASSLGQPGTDTQYF

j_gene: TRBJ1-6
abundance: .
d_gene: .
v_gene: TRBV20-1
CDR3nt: TGCAGTGCTCCAGGGACAAGGAGTAATTCATGGCTCCACTTT
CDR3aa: CSAPGTRSNSWLHF

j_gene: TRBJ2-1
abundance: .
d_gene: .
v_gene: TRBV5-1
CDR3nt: TGCGCCAGCACACGGCAGGTTGACAATGAGCAGTTCTTC
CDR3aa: CASTRQVDNEQFF

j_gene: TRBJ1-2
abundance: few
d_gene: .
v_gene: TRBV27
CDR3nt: TGTGCCAGCAGCCCACTGGGGGCGCCGGATGGCTACACCTTC
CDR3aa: CASSPLGAPDGYTF

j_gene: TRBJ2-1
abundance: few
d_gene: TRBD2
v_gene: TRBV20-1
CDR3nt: TGCAGTGCTCGGGGGGTAGCGGGAGGCAACAATGAGCAGTTCTTC
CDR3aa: CSARGVAGGNNEQFF

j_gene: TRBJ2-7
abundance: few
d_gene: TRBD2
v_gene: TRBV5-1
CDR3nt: TGCGCCAGCAGCTCTAGCGGGAAATCCTACGAGCAGTACTTC
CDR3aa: CASSSSGKSYEQYF

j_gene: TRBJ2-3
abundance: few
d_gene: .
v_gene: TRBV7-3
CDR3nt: TGTGCCAGCAGCCAAAAGGCCACGACTAGCACAGATACGCAGTATTTT
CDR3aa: CASSQKATTSTDTQYF

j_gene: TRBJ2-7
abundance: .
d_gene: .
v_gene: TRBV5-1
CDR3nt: TGCGCCAGCAGCCCAGGGTCCCTGAGCCTCTACGAGCAGTACTTC
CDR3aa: CASSPGSLSLYEQYF

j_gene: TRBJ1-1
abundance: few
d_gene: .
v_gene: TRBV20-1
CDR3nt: TGCAGTGCTACCCCTGGATCAGGGTTTGAAGCTTTCTTT
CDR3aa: CSATPGSGFEAFF

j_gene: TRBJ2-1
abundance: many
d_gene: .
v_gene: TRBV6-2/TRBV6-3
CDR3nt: TGTGCCAGCAGTTACCTTGGCTCCTACAATGAGCAGTTCTTC
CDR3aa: CASSYLGSYNEQFF

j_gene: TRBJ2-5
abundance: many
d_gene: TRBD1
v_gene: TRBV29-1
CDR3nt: TGCAGCGTCCAAAGACAGGGAAGGGAGACCCAGTACTTC
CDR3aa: CSVQRQGRETQYF

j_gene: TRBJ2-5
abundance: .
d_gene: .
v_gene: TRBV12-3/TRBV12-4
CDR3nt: TGTGCCAGCAGTTTCGTGGCTCTACTGGACCGTCTGGAGACCCAGTACTTC
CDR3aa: CASSFVALLDRLETQYF

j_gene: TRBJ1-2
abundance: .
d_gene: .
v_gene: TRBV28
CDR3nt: TGTGCCAGCAGCCTCTTAGAGTATGGCTACACCTTC
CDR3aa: CASSLLEYGYTF

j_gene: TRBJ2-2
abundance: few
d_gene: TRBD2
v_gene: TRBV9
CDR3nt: TGTGCCAGCAGCCCTAGACTAGCGGGAGTTTCCGGGGAGCTGTTTTTT
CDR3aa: CASSPRLAGVSGELFF

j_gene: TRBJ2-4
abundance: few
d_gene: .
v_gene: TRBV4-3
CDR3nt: TGCGCCAGCAGCCAAGAGAAGGGGGAAAACATTCAGTACTTC
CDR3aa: CASSQEKGENIQYF

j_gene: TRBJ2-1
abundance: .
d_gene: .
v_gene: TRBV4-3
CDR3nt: TGCGCCAGCAGCCATACTGCGTCCCATGAGCAGTTCTTC
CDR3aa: CASSHTASHEQFF

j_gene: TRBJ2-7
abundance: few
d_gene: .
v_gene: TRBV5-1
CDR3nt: TGCGCCAGCAGCTCCCGGCAGGGGCGCTCCTACGAGCAGTACTTC
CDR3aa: CASSSRQGRSYEQYF

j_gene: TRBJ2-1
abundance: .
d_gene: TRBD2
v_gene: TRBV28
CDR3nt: TGTGCCAGCAGACGGGAGGGATCCCACAATGAGCAGTTCTTC
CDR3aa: CASRREGSHNEQFF

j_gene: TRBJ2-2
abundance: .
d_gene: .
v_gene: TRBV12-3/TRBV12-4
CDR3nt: TGTGCCAGCAGACTAACCCCAACCGGGGAGCTGTTTTTT
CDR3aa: CASRLTPTGELFF

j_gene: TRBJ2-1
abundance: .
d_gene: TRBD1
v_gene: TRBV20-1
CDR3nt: TGCAGTGCTGGACAGGGGAGGCAGTTCTTC
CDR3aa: CSAGQGRQFF

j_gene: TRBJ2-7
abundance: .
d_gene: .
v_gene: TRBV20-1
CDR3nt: TGCAGTGCTAGTGAGCCCGGAAGGGGCGAGCAGTACTTC
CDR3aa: CSASEPGRGEQYF

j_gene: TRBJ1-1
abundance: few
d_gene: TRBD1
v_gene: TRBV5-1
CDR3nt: TGCGCCAGCAGCCGGGACAGGGGGGACACTGAAGCTTTCTTT
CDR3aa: CASSRDRGDTEAFF